Shown below are 24 T cell receptor beta chains from a single sample sequenced in a study of immune evolution from preneoplasia to lung adenocarcinoma. Here immunoSEQ multiplex PCR was the method, and the copy in TCRdb shows in-frame clones only, minus some. The sample has roughly 8,100 clones, roughly 74% seen once. The sequenced sample was FFPE atypical adenomatous hyperplasia tissue from the lung. Subset in this sample: atypical adenomatous hyperplasia (AAH), lung preneoplasia. These receptors came from an older donor with lung adenocarcinoma. Some clones in this sample may be carry-over from other donors' samples.

The chain couples TRBV30 to TRBJ2-7, with D perhaps matching TRBD1 (5 bases). This CDR3 contains 12 residues. The germline V and J ends were trimmed by 3 bases and 11 bases, with 17 bases remaining between them. CDR1 is GTSNPN, CDR2 SVGIG, per germline (reference sequence). The CDR3 bases are TGTGCCTGGAGCTCCAAGATGGGGCCGGAGTACTTC. Translating it yields CAWSSKMGPEYF.

The chain combines TRBV5-1 with TRBJ1-1; D not certain. V was shortened by 1 base and J by 1 base, with 8 bases between the two germline ends. The germline V gene encodes CDR1 SGHRS and CDR2 YFSETQ. The CDR3 length is 14 residues. CDR3: CASSLRQSNTEAFF. The CDR3 coding sequence is TGCGCCAGCAGCTTGCGGCAGTCGAACACTGAAGCTTTCTTT.

This clone has a single count. V is TRBV18 and J is TRBJ1-1; tentatively, D is TRBD1 (5 bases). Germline V CDR1 and CDR2: KGHSH, LQKENI. The CDR3 has 14 amino acids. The ends were cut back, 1 base at V and 7 bases at J, with 13 bases in the middle. CDR3 sequence reads: CASSPQRDRLEAFF. The CDR3 DNA reads as TGTGCCAGCTCACCACAAAGGGACCGGCTTGAAGCTTTCTTT.

The V call is TRBV7-2, the J call TRBJ1-3, with D unresolved. The CDR3 sequence is 13 residues long. Trimming stripped 1 base from V and 0 bases from J, with 1 base between. Germline V gene lookup returns CDR1 SGHTA and CDR2 FQGNSA. The CDR3 reads CASSLGSGNTIYF. For the CDR3, the DNA is TGTGCCAGCAGCTTAGGCTCTGGAAACACCATATATTTT.

In its sample, this clone was seen a few times. This chain uses TRBV7-9 with TRBJ2-5; the match to TRBD1 covers 10 bases. Germline CDR1 reads SEHNR; CDR2 reads FQNEAQ (reference sequence). This CDR3 comprises 16 residues. V trimming: 1 base; J trimming: 5 bases; junction bases outside the gene matches: 7. The CDR3 spells CASSLDDRGLGETQYF. As DNA, the CDR3 is TGTGCCAGCAGCTTAGACGACAGGGGGCTGGGGGAGACCCAGTACTTC.

The chain employs TRBV11-1 and TRBJ2-7; 8 positions agree with TRBD1. The CDR3 is 14 residues long. J was trimmed by 4 bases and V by 5 bases; bases with no gene match: 7. Germline-derived CDR1 and CDR2 are SGHAT and FQDESV (reference sequence). Written as DNA, the CDR3 is TGTGCCAGCAGCAGAGGACAGGGCGGGTACGAGCAGTACTTC. The encoded protein is CASSRGQGGYEQYF.

The chain links TRBV13 to TRBJ1-1; D gene uncertain. This CDR3 comprises 15 residues. Germline V gene data show CDR1 as PRHDT and CDR2 as FYEKMQ (reference sequence). Trimming shortened V by 1 base and J by 5 bases, and 14 bases separated the two germline ends. In DNA, the CDR3 is TGTGCCAGCAGCTTAGAAGGAGGCGGGAATACTGAAGCTTTCTTT. Translated, it gives CASSLEGGGNTEAFF.

This chain connects TRBV5-4 to TRBJ1-1; no definite D call. This CDR3 spans 13 amino acids. V was shortened by 1 base and J by 1 base, with 5 bases between the two germline ends. Germline CDR1 reads SGHNT; CDR2 reads YYREEE (reference sequence). The CDR3 DNA is TGTGCCAGCAGCTTGATGGGGAACACTGAAGCTTTCTTT. Translating it yields CASSLMGNTEAFF.

This clone occurred a few times. The chain carries TRBV19 and TRBJ2-3; TRBD2 matches at 12 bases. The CDR3 sequence is 19 residues long. J lost 4 bases, V lost 5 bases, and 16 bases had no gene match. CDR1 and CDR2 (germline): LNHDA, SQIVND (reference sequence). CDR3 residues: CASSSRLAGVVSRPDTQYF. CDR3 nucleotides: TGTGCCAGTAGTTCGCGACTAGCGGGAGTCGTATCCCGCCCAGATACGCAGTATTTT.

This clone appeared a single time. The J gene is TRBJ2-2, the V gene TRBV12-5; TRBD1 is a possible D gene (6 bases). The CDR3 spans 13 residues. The germline V gene has CDR1 LGHNT and CDR2 FRNRAP. V was trimmed by 4 bases and J by 4 bases, leaving 7 bases between them. CDR3 amino acids: CASGSQGTGELFF. The CDR3 region has the DNA TGTGCTAGTGGTTCACAGGGCACCGGGGAGCTGTTTTTT.

CDR3: CASSGAVNYEQYF. CDR3 nucleotide sequence: TGTGCCAGCAGTGGGGCCGTGAACTACGAGCAGTACTTC. The rearrangement links TRBV6-1 to TRBJ2-7; D is unclear. This CDR3 spans 13 amino acids. V was shortened by 4 bases and J by 3 bases, with 10 bases between the two germline ends. The germline gives CDR1 MNHNS, CDR2 SASEGT.

This chain links TRBV5-6 with TRBJ2-1; D unresolved. The CDR3 consists of 14 residues. The V end lost 0 bases, the J end lost 4 bases, and 8 bases lay between the germline ends. Germline lookup yields CDR1 SGHDT and CDR2 YYEEEE. CDR3 sequence (DNA): TGTGCCAGCAGCTTGGTGGCAGAATACAATGAGCAGTTCTTC. Its protein is CASSLVAEYNEQFF.

The V and J genes are TRBV11-2 and TRBJ2-3; D gene ambiguous. Deletions cut 1 base from V and 0 bases from J, with 2 bases between. CDR3 length: 13 amino acids. Germline assignment: CDR1 SGHAT and CDR2 FQNNGV. Here the CDR3 reads CASSLASTDTQYF. Written as DNA, the CDR3 is TGTGCCAGCAGCTTAGCTAGCACAGATACGCAGTATTTT.

The chain couples TRBV30 to TRBJ1-2; D remains unclear. V was shortened by 3 bases and J by 4 bases, with 12 bases between the two germline ends. CDR3 length equals 13 residues. Germline-derived CDR1 and CDR2 are GTSNPN and SVGIG (reference sequence). The CDR3 DNA reads TGTGCCTGGAGATTCTCCGGCTTCTATGGCTACACCTTC. The encoded protein is CAWRFSGFYGYTF. Full variable domain (missing parts from reference TRBV30 and TRBJ1-2): SQTIHQWPATLVQPVGSPLSLECTVEGTSNPNLYWYRQAAGRGLQLLFYSVGIGQISSEVPQNLSASRPQDRQFILSSKKLLLSDSGFYLCAWRFSGFYGYTFGSGTRLTVV.

The chain is built from TRBV7-1 and TRBJ1-6; TRBD1 is a possible D gene (6 bases). TRBV7-1 is an ORF, and what it does is uncertain. CDR3 length equals 15 residues. V lost 4 bases and J lost 7, with 14 bases in between. CDR3 nucleotide sequence: TGTGCCAGCAGCTTAAAATCGGGGGCGAATTCACCCCTCCACTTT. Residues: CASSLKSGANSPLHF.

This clone was recorded only once. The chain employs TRBV7-9 and TRBJ2-7; weak D call: TRBD2 (5 bases). Judging by the DNA end, TRBJ2-1 fits better; the J call may be wrong. The germline V gene encodes CDR1 SEHNR and CDR2 FQNEAQ (reference sequence). The CDR3 totals 11 residues. CDR3 loop: CASSRTREQFF. The CDR3 nucleotides read TGTGCCAGCAGCCGTACTAGAGAGCAGTTCTTC.

The chain carries TRBV10-1 and TRBJ2-5; no reliable D call. Trimming shortened V by 9 bases and J by 7 bases, and 15 bases separated the two germline ends. Germline CDR1 WNHNN, CDR2 SYGVQD (reference sequence). This CDR3 has 12 amino acids. The CDR3 nucleotides are TGCGCCAGGAACAAGGTTAAGTTGACCCAGTACTTC. This translates into CARNKVKLTQYF.

This clone was counted a single time. The rearrangement links TRBV18 to TRBJ1-4; 7 bases are a match to TRBD1. V shed 4 bases, J shed 7 bases, and the junction held 12 bases outside the gene matches. There are 16 residues in the CDR3. Germline V gene lookup returns CDR1 KGHSH and CDR2 LQKENI. The CDR3 reads CASSLDRTGWGEKLFF. CDR3 nucleotides: TGTGCCAGCTCACTCGACCGGACAGGTTGGGGTGAAAAACTGTTTTTT.

The chain is built from TRBV19 and TRBJ1-2; D uncertain. Germline lookup yields CDR1 LNHDA and CDR2 SQIVND (reference sequence). This CDR3 region has 14 residues. V was shortened by 6 bases and J by 4 bases, with 15 bases between the two germline ends. The CDR3 loop is CASSPSRGGYGYTF. CDR3 sequence (DNA): TGTGCCAGTAGCCCTAGTCGGGGTGGCTATGGCTACACCTTC.

With regard to this clone: At one of its ends the junction is not consistent with the germline gene, which may arise from a read error. V is TRBV5-1 and J is TRBJ2-6; either TRBD1 or TRBD2 may fit D (5 bases each). Germline assignment: CDR1 SGHRS and CDR2 YFSETQ. The CDR3 is 15 residues long. In DNA, the CDR3 is TGCGCTAGCAGCGGAAGGGGCTCTGGGGCCAACGTCCTGACTTTC. Its protein product is CASSGRGSGANVLTF.

CDR3 DNA: TGTGCCAGCAGCCCAGTTCAAGATACGCAGTATTTT. Translated: CASSPVQDTQYF. The V call is TRBV7-9, the J call TRBJ2-3; D ambiguous. The CDR3 is made up of 12 amino acids. Looked up from germline, CDR1 is SEHNR and CDR2 is FQNEAQ (reference sequence). V lost 5 bases to trimming and J lost 5 bases, with 8 bases between them.

This clone was observed a few times. The CDR3 sequence: CASSQSPRTEAFF. CDR3 DNA sequence: TGTGCCAGCAGCCAATCCCCTCGGACTGAAGCTTTCTTT. The genes are TRBV14 and TRBJ1-1; D gene uncertain. CDR3 length: 13 amino acids. CDR1 is SGHDN and CDR2 is FVKESK in the germline V gene. Trimming pared 2 bases from V and 5 bases from J, leaving 9 bases between.

This clone appeared a few times. The V call is TRBV29-1, the J call TRBJ1-1; 7 bases map to TRBD1. The CDR3 sequence is 15 residues long. The germline gives CDR1 SQVTM, CDR2 ANQGSEA. The V segment lost 6 bases and the J segment 0 bases; nucleotides outside the gene matches: 10. CDR3 DNA: TGCAGCGTGGGAAAGGGACAGTCCATGAACACTGAAGCTTTCTTT. Protein product: CSVGKGQSMNTEAFF.

The rearrangement uses TRBV4-2 and TRBJ2-7; TRBD1 matches 7 bases. Germline loops: CDR1 LGHNA, CDR2 YNFKEQ. V lost 4 bases and J lost 4; bases outside the gene matches: 7. The CDR3 is made up of 14 amino acids. Here the CDR3 DNA reads TGTGCCAGCAGCCCGACAGGGACCCAATACGAGCAGTACTTC. Amino acids: CASSPTGTQYEQYF.